This T cell receptor (beta chain) was captured by sequencing in a study of T cell changes during pregnancy in multiple sclerosis. Losses at the gene ends were 5 bases for V and 5 bases for J; bases not matched to a gene: 7. The CDR3 has 14 residues. The germline CDR1 and CDR2 sequences are MDHEN and SYDVKM. TCRdb keeps only in-frame clones here, not all; method: immunoSEQ multiplex PCR. The sample includes roughly 56,000 clones, under 95% of them seen just once. Sequences were derived from CD4+ T cells from peripheral blood mononuclear cells, sampled after pregnancy. The sequence was collected from a female donor in good health, enrolled as a control in a pregnancy study. J is TRBJ1-2 and V is TRBV28; 8 bases line up with TRBD1. CDR3 amino acids: CASSGQGGWYGYTF. The CDR3 DNA follows: TGTGCCAGCAGTGGACAGGGAGGTTGGTATGGCTACACCTTC.